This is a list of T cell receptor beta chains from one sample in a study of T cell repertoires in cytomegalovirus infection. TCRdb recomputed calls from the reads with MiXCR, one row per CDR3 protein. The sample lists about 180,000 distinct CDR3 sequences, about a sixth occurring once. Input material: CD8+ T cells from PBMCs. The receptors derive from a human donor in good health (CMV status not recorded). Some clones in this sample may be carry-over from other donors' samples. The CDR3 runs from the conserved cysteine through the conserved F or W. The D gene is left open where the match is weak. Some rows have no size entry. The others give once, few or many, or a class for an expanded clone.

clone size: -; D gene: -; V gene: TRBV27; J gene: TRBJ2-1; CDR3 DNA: TGTGCCAGCAGTTTAGGGGGAGGAACCTACAATGAGCAGTTCTTC; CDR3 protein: CASSLGGGTYNEQFF
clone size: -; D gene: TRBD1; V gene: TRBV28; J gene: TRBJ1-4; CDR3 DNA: TGTGCCAGCAGTTTATTTGGGACAGGGCTTGGAGAAAAACTGTTTTTT; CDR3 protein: CASSLFGTGLGEKLFF
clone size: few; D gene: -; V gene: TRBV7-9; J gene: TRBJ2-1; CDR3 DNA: TGTGCCAGCAGCTCAATACAGTCATACAATGAGCAGTTCTTC; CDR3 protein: CASSSIQSYNEQFF
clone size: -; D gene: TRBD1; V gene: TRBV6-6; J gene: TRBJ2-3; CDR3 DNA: TGTGCCAGCAGTTACCGGGACAGGGGCACAGATACGCAGTATTTT; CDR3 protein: CASSYRDRGTDTQYF
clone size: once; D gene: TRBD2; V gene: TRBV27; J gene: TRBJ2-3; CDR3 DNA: TGTGATAGCAGTTCTAGCGGCAGCACAGATACGCAGTATTTT; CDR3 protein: CDSSSSGSTDTQYF
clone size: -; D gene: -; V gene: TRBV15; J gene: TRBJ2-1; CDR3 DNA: TGTGCCACCAGCAAAGGACACCCGAGCTCCTACAATGAGCAGTTCTTC; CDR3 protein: CATSKGHPSSYNEQFF
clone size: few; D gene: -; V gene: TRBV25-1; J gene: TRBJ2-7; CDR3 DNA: TGTGCCAGCGGACCGACTTTAGCCTACGAGCAGTACTTC; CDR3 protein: CASGPTLAYEQYF
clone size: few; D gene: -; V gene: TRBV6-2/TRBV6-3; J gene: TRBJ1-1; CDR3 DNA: TGTGCCAGCAGTCTTTTAGGGAACACTGAAGCTTTCTTT; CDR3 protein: CASSLLGNTEAFF
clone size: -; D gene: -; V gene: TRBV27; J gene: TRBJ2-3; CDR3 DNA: TGTGCCAGCAGTGAGGTACTTGGCACAGATACGCAGTATTTT; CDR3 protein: CASSEVLGTDTQYF
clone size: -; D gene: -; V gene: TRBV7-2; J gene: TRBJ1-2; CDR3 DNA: TGTGCCAGCAGCCCAAGGACAGTCGACTACACCTTC; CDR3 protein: CASSPRTVDYTF
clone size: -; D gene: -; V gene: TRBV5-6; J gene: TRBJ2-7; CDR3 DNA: TGTGCCAGCAGCTTGGCCGGATCGGGGCCCTCCTACGAGCAGTACTTC; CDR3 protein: CASSLAGSGPSYEQYF
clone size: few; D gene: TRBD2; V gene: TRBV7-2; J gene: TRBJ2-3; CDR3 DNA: TGTGCCAGCAGCGCTAGCGGGGGATCCCTTTTGACAGATACGCAGTATTTT; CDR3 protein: CASSASGGSLLTDTQYF
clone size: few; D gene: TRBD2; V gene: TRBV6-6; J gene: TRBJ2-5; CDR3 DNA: TGTGCCAGCAGTCTTAGCGGGGCGGAGACCCAGTACTTC; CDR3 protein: CASSLSGAETQYF
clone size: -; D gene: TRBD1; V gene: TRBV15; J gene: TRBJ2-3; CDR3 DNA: TGTGCCACCACTCCTTCGAACAGGGGCCCTCGGGATACGCAGTATTTT; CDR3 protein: CATTPSNRGPRDTQYF
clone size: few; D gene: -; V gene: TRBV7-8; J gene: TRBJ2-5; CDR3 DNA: TGTGCCAGCAGCTCGAACCCCCCCAGGCGGCAAGAGACCCAGTACTTC; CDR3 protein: CASSSNPPRRQETQYF
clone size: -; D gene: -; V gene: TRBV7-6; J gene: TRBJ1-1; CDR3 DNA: TGTGCCAGCAGCTTCCAGGGCCGACAGAACACTGAAGCTTTCTTT; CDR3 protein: CASSFQGRQNTEAFF
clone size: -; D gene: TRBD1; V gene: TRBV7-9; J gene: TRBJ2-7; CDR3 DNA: TGTGCCAGCAGCGAGGGACAGGGAGCGTACGAGCAGTACTTC; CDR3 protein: CASSEGQGAYEQYF
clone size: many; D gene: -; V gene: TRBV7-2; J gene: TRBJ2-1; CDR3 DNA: TGTGCCAGCAGCCCAAAAATTGGGTTCTCCTACAATGAGCAGTTCTTC; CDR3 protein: CASSPKIGFSYNEQFF
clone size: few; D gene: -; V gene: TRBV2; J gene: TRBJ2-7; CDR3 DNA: TGTGCCAGCAGGGCGAACAGGTTCGAGCAGTACTTC; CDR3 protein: CASRANRFEQYF
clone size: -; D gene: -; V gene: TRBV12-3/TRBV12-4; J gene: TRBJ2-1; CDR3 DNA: TGTGCCAGCAGTTTTGGACTATATGAGCAGTTCTTC; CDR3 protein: CASSFGLYEQFF
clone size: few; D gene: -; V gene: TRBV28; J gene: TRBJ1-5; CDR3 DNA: TGTGCCAGCAACGAAGGAGGCAGCTATCAGCCCCAGCATTTT; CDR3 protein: CASNEGGSYQPQHF
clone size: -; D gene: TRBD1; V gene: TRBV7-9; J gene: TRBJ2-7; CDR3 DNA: TGTGCCAGCAGCTCAACGGGACAGGGGGCAGAATCCTACGAGCAGTACTTC; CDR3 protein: CASSSTGQGAESYEQYF
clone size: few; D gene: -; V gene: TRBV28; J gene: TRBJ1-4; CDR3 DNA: TGTGCCAGCAGTTATCCAAGAACTAATGAAAAACTGTTTTTT; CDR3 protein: CASSYPRTNEKLFF
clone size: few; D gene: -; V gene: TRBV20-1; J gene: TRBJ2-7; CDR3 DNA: TGCAGTGCCACAGACAGGCTTACCTACGAGCAGTACTTC; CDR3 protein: CSATDRLTYEQYF
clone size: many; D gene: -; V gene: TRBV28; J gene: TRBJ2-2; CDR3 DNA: TGTGCCAGCAGACCCGGGACCGCAAACGGGGAGCTGTTTTTT; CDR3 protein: CASRPGTANGELFF
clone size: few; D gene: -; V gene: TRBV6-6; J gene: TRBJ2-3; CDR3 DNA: TGTGCCAGCAGTCACGACTTGTACACAGATACGCAGTATTTT; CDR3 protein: CASSHDLYTDTQYF
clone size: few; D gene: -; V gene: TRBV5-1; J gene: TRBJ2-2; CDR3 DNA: TGCGCCAGCAGCTTTATAGAGACAATTAACACCGGGGAGCTGTTTTTT; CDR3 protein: CASSFIETINTGELFF
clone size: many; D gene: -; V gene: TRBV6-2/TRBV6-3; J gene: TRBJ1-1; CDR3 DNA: TGTGCCAGCTGGGGTGGCTGGGAGGCTGAAGCTTTCTTT; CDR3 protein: CASWGGWEAEAFF
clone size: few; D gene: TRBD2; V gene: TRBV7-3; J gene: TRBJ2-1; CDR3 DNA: TGTGCCAGCAGCCTCAGCGGGACTAGCGAGCTAAGCTCCTACAATGAGCAGTTCTTC; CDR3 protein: CASSLSGTSELSSYNEQFF
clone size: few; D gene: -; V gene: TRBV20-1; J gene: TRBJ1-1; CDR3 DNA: TGCAGTGCTAGAGACCCCAACTCTGAAGCTTTCTTT; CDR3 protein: CSARDPNSEAFF
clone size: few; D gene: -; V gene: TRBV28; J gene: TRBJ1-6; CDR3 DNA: TGTGCCAGCAGTTTCCTAGGTAACAGGGATTCACCCCTCCACTTT; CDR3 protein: CASSFLGNRDSPLHF
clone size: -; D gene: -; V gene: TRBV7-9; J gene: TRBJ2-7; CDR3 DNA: TGTGCCAGCAGCCCAGACAGTGCCGAGCAGTACTTC; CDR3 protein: CASSPDSAEQYF
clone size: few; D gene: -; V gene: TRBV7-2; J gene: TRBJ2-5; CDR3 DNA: TGTGCCAGCAGCCCTACCGGAATGCTTGATTCTAGAGAGACCCAGTACTTC; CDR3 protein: CASSPTGMLDSRETQYF
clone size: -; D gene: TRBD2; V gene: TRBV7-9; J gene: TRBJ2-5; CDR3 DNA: TGTGCCAGCAGCCAGGGACTAGCGGTGCAAGAGACCCAGTACTTC; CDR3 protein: CASSQGLAVQETQYF
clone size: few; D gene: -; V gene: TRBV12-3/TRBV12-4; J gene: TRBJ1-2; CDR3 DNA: TGTGCCAGCAGTTGGGCCTATGGCTACACCTTC; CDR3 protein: CASSWAYGYTF
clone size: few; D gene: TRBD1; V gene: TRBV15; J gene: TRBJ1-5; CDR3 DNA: TGTGCCACCAGCAGAGATTTTCCGACAGGGAACAATCAGCCCCAGCATTTT; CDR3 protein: CATSRDFPTGNNQPQHF
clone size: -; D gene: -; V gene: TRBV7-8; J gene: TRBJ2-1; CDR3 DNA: TGTGCCAGCAGCTTATTCGCTGCGGTTTTCTCCAGCTCCTACAATGAGCAGTTCTTC; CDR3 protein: CASSLFAAVFSSSYNEQFF
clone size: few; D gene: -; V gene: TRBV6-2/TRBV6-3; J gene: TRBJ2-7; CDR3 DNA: TGTGCCAGCAGTTACTCGGGCAGAACCCTGGAGCAGTACTTC; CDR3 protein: CASSYSGRTLEQYF
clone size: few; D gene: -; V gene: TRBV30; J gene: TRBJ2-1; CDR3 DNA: TGTGCCTGGACTCATGGAGGGGGAGGGGATGAGCAGTTCTTC; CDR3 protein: CAWTHGGGGDEQFF
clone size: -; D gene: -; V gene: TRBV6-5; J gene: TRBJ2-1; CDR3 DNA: TGTGCCAGCAGGGATACCAGGGACCGGCAGTTCTTC; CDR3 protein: CASRDTRDRQFF
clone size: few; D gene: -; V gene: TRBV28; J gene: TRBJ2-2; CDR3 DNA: TGTGCCAGCAGTTTCGACAGGAGGGAGTTAGCCACCGGGGAGCTGTTTTTT; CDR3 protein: CASSFDRRELATGELFF
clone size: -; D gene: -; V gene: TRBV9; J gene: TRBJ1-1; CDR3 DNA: TGTGCCAGCAGCGTAGACTGGGGTACTGAAGCTTTCTTT; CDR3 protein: CASSVDWGTEAFF
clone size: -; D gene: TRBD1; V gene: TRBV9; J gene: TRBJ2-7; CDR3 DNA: TGTGCCAGCAGCGTAGGGAGACAGGGAAGCGAGCAGTACTTC; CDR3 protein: CASSVGRQGSEQYF
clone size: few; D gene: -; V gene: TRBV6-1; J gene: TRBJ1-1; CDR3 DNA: TGTGCCAGCAGTGAAATATTGAACACTGAAGCTTTCTTT; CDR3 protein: CASSEILNTEAFF
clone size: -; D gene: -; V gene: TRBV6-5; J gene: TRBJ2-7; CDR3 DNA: TGTGCCAGCAGTTACTCGAGCGGCCTCGAGCAGTACTTC; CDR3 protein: CASSYSSGLEQYF
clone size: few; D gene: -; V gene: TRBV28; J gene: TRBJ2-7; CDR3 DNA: TGTGCCACTACTCTACTCCCCCGACAGGGAGGGTCCTACGAGCAGTACTTC; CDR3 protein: CATTLLPRQGGSYEQYF
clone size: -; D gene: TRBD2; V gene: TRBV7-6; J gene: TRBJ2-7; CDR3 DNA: TGTGCCAGCAGCCGGCAGACTAGCGGGGGCGGTTACGAGCAGTACTTC; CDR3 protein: CASSRQTSGGGYEQYF
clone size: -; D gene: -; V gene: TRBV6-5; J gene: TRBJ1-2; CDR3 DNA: TGTGCCAGCAGTAATACCGTTCGACATTATTATGGCTACACCTTC; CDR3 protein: CASSNTVRHYYGYTF
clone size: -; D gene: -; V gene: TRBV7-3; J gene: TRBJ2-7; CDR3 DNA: TGTGCCAGCAGCTTAGGCAGGCCGATGGAGCAGTACTTC; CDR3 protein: CASSLGRPMEQYF
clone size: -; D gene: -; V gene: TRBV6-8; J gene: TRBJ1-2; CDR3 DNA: TGTGCCAGCAGTTCAGCCGTCTATGGCTACACCTTC; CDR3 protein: CASSSAVYGYTF
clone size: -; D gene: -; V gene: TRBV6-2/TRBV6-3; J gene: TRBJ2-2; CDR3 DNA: TGTGCCAGCAGTTACTCGAATCCAGTCACCACCGGGGAGCTGTTTTTT; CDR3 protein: CASSYSNPVTTGELFF
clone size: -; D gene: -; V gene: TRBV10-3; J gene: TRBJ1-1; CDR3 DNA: TGTGCCATCAGTGACAACCTGGGAGGGGAGAGGAACACTGAAGCTTTCTTT; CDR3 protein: CAISDNLGGERNTEAFF
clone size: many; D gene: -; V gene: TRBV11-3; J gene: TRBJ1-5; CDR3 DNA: TGTGCCAGCAGCTTGGAGGGTAGTAGCAATCAGCCCCAGCATTTT; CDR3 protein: CASSLEGSSNQPQHF
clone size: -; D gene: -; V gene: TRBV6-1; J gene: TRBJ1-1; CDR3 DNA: TGTGCCAGCAGCGACTGGGGTTGGGAAGCTTTCTTT; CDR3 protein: CASSDWGWEAFF
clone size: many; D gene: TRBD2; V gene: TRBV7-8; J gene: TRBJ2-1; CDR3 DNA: TGTGCCAGCTCAAGCGGGGGGGCCTCGAGCAATGAGCAGTTCTTC; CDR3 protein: CASSSGGASSNEQFF